Listed below are T cell receptor beta chains from one sample, sequenced in a study of beta chain features in type 1 diabetes. Produced via immunoSEQ multiplex PCR; TCRdb's table is partial and in-frame only. The sample lists about 150,000 clones, roughly 8% occurring once. The sample taken for sequencing was central memory CD4+ T cells from blood. Receptor source: a man aged 18 to 29 in good health. CDR3s leave out the opening cysteine and the closing phenylalanine or tryptophan. The size of a clone is reported for some rows only, either as once, few or many, or as a class for expanded clones.

ASSLGTAIYEQY TRBJ2-7 . TRBV5-1
ASSLEPLSGYT TRBJ1-2 few TRBV7-2
ASSNQGGNTEAF TRBJ1-1 . TRBV6-6
ASSPRQGRTEAF TRBJ1-1 . TRBV7-6
ASSIRQGVNNQPQH TRBJ1-5 few TRBV19
ASSLVGTAEAF TRBJ1-1 few TRBV28
ATSTRTGGSDEQY TRBJ2-7 . TRBV15
ASSLDAADNQPQH TRBJ1-5 few TRBV7-9
AISGSQGLGEQY TRBJ2-7 few TRBV10-3
ASSQERSGGAGELF TRBJ2-2 . TRBV4-2
SEGDSTEAF TRBJ1-1 . TRBV20-1
ASSLSGGSAKNIQY TRBJ2-4 . TRBV5-6